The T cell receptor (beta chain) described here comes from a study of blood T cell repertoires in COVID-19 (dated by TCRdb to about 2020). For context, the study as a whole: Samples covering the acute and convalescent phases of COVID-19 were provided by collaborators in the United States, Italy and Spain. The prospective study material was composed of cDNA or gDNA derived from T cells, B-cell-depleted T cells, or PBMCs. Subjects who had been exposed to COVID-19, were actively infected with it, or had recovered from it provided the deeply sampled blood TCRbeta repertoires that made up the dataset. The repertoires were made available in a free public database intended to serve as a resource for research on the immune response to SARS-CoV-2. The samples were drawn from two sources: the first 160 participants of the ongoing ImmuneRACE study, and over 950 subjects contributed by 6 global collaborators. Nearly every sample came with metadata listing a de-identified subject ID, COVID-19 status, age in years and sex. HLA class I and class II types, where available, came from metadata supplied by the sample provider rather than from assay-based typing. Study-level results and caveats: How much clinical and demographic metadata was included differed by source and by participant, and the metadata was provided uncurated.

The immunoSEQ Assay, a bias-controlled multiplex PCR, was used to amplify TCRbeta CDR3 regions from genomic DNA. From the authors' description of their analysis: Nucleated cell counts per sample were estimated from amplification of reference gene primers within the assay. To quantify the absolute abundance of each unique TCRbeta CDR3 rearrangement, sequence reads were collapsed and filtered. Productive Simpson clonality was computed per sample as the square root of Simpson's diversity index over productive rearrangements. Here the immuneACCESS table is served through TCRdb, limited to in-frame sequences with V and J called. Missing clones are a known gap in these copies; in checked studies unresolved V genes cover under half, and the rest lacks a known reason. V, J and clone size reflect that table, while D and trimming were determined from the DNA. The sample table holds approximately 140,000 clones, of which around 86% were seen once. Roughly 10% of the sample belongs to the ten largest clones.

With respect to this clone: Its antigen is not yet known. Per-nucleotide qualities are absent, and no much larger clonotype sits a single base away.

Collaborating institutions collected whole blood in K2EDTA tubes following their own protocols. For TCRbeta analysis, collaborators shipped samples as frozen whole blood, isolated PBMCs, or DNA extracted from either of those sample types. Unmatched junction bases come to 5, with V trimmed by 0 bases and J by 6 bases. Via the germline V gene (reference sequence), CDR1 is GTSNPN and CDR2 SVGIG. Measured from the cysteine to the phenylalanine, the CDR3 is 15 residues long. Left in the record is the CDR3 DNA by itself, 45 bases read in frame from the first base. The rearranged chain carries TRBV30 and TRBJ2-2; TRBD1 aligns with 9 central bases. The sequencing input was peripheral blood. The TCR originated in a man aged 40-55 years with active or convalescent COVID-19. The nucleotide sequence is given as TGTGCCTGGAGTGTGAGGACAGGGGCGTCCGGGGAGCTGTTTTTT. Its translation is CAWSVRTGASGELFF.